This entry lists 20 T cell receptor beta chains sequenced from one sample in a study of shared clonotypes between healthy human individuals. CD45RO-negative cells were positively selected for CCR7, leaving out terminally differentiated effector memory CD45RA+ cells. Libraries were prepared by immunoSEQ multiplex PCR; TCRdb keeps only in-frame clonotypes and omits some of them. The sample yields around 1.9 million clones, around 95% seen once. Sequencing input: naive CD8+ T cells from PBMCs. These receptors were obtained from a man aged 18-30 years in good health. Some clones in this sample may be carry-over from other donors' samples.

The chain is built from TRBV19 and TRBJ1-2; D is unresolved. This CDR3 is 13 amino acids long. From germline, CDR1 is LNHDA and CDR2 SQIVND (reference sequence). The V and J ends lost 10 bases and 5 bases respectively, with 17 bases between them. CDR3 nucleotide sequence: TGTGCCACCCTCGCTCTGGACCCGTATGGCTACACCTTC. Its protein product is CATLALDPYGYTF.

V gene TRBV7-9 combines with J gene TRBJ2-3, with D possibly TRBD1 on 6 matching bases. Trimming left V 3 bases short and J 0 bases short, with 10 bases between. CDR3 length equals 15 residues. The germline V gene has CDR1 SEHNR and CDR2 FQNEAQ (reference sequence). The CDR3 sequence is CASSLTGPSTDTQYF. The CDR3 DNA follows: TGTGCCAGCAGCTTGACAGGCCCTAGCACAGATACGCAGTATTTT.

This sequence joins TRBV11-2 and TRBJ2-7; tentative D call: TRBD1 (5 bases). V was cut by 2 bases and J by 2 bases, with 10 bases left in between. The germline V gene has CDR1 SGHAT and CDR2 FQNNGV. This CDR3 comprises 14 residues. The CDR3 protein is CASSLFDSAYEQYF. The CDR3 DNA reads TGTGCCAGCAGCTTATTCGACAGCGCCTACGAGCAGTACTTC.

This clone has just a few counts. This chain joins TRBV4-3 and TRBJ1-1; TRBD1 is a possible D gene (5 bases). Trimming stripped 0 bases from V and 4 bases from J, with 12 bases between. The CDR3 contains 15 residues. The germline V gene has CDR1 LGHNA and CDR2 YSLEER. The CDR3 spells CASSQELRGATEAFF. In nucleotides, the CDR3 is TGCGCCAGCAGCCAAGAATTGAGAGGGGCCACTGAAGCTTTCTTT.

The DNA for the CDR3 is TGTGCCAGCAGTTTATCGATGGTAGCGGGAGGGCCCCACAATGAGCAGTTCTTC. It encodes CASSLSMVAGGPHNEQFF. The rearrangement links TRBV27 to TRBJ2-1; TRBD2 matches 11 bases. Germline V gives CDR1 MNHEY, CDR2 SMNVEV (reference sequence). This CDR3 is 18 amino acids long. V was pared by 0 bases and J by 5 bases, with 9 bases of the junction left unmatched.

This chain links TRBV15 with TRBJ1-1; D unclear. CDR3 length: 14 residues. In germline, CDR1 is LNHNV, CDR2 YYDKDF (reference sequence). Trimming shortened V by 3 bases and J by 4 bases, and 12 bases separated the two germline ends. The DNA for the CDR3 is TGTGCCACCAGCAGGAGATCACCCGGCACTGAAGCTTTCTTT. Translating gives CATSRRSPGTEAFF. Full variable domain (missing parts from reference TRBV15 and TRBJ1-1): DAMVIQNPRYQVTQFGKPVTLSCSQTLNHNVMYWYQQKSSQAPKLLFHYYDKDFNNEADTPDNFQSRRPNTSFCFLDIRSPGLGDTAMYLCATSRRSPGTEAFFGQGTRLTVV.

The rearrangement joins TRBV19 to TRBJ2-1, with D maybe TRBD2 (6 bases). CDR1 is LNHDA and CDR2 is SQIVND in the germline V gene (reference sequence). The CDR3 runs 14 residues. V was pared by 10 bases and J by 3 bases, with 16 bases between. The DNA of the CDR3 is TGTGCCACCATGGAGGGCCACTACTACAATGAGCAGTTCTTC. This encodes CATMEGHYYNEQFF. Full variable domain (rest looked up from reference TRBV19 and TRBJ2-1): DGGITQSPKYLFRKEGQNVTLSCEQNLNHDAMYWYRQDPGQGLRLIYYSQIVNDFQKGDIAEGYSVSREKKESFPLTVTSAQKNPTAFYLCATMEGHYYNEQFFGPGTRLTVL.

This clone was counted a few times. The rearrangement joins TRBV5-1 to TRBJ1-1; TRBD1 agrees at 10 bases. Germline trimming cut 4 bases from V and 0 bases from J; bases unmatched to any gene: 3. The CDR3 runs 15 residues. Germline assignment: CDR1 SGHRS and CDR2 YFSETQ. The CDR3 here is CASSTDRGVNTEAFF. Written as DNA, the CDR3 is TGCGCCAGCAGCACGGACAGGGGGGTGAACACTGAAGCTTTCTTT.

This rearrangement joins TRBV27 to TRBJ1-1, with TRBD1 as a possible D gene (5 bases). The CDR3 is made up of 14 amino acids. Per the germline V gene, CDR1 is MNHEY and CDR2 is SMNVEV (reference sequence). Deletions cut 5 bases from V and 6 bases from J, with 16 bases between. As DNA, the CDR3 is TGTGCCAGCAGTCGGCGGGACTTTGGCGCTGAAGCTTTCTTT. Its translation is CASSRRDFGAEAFF.

The chain uses TRBV11-2 and TRBJ1-1; D unresolved. Looked up from germline, CDR1 is SGHAT and CDR2 is FQNNGV. V gave up 5 bases and J gave up 7 bases, with 8 bases separating them. The CDR3 spans 11 residues. Here the CDR3 reads CASSPVGEAFF. The CDR3 DNA reads as TGTGCCAGCAGCCCCGTAGGTGAAGCTTTCTTT.

The chain couples TRBV9 to TRBJ2-2, with D perhaps TRBD2 (6 bases). V was pared by 1 base and J by 4 bases, with 14 bases between. Looked up from germline, CDR1 is SGDLS and CDR2 is YYNGEE. CDR3 length equals 16 residues. The CDR3 is CASSVSVPGLTGELFF. The DNA for the CDR3 is TGTGCCAGCAGCGTAAGTGTGCCGGGACTCACCGGGGAGCTGTTTTTT.

V usage is TRBV14 and J usage is TRBJ2-6; D uncertain. Germline lookup yields CDR1 SGHDN and CDR2 FVKESK. Trimming removed 1 base at V and 5 bases at J, with 3 bases between. The CDR3 sequence is 13 residues long. DNA for the CDR3: TGTGCCAGCAGCCAAGGGAGGGCCAACGTCCTGACTTTC. It specifies CASSQGRANVLTF.

About this clone: The junction shows a germline mismatch at one end, possibly a read error. CDR3 sequence reads: CASGRTSGFTGELLF. The CDR3 nucleotides are TGTGCCAGCGGGAGGACTAGCGGATTCACCGGGGAGCTGCTTTTT. The V gene is TRBV28, the J gene TRBJ2-2; 10 nucleotides agree with TRBD2. The CDR3 runs to 15 residues. Germline V lookup: CDR1 MDHEN, CDR2 SYDVKM.

The chain carries TRBV27 and TRBJ2-1; 11 nucleotides line up with TRBD2. V lost 4 bases to trimming and J lost 3 bases; unmatched junction nucleotides: 2. This CDR3 contains 15 residues. Per the germline V gene, CDR1 is MNHEY and CDR2 is SMNVEV (reference sequence). This chain's CDR3 is CASSSLAGGYNEQFF. CDR3 nucleotides: TGTGCCAGCAGTTCTCTAGCGGGAGGCTACAATGAGCAGTTCTTC.

The chain combines TRBV6-1 with TRBJ1-1; D is unclear. Germline CDR1 MNHNS, CDR2 SASEGT. The CDR3 contains 14 residues. V lost 1 base and J lost 1, with 7 bases in between. CDR3 in amino acids: CASSEGTENTEAFF. In nucleotides, the CDR3 is TGTGCCAGCAGTGAAGGTACGGAGAACACTGAAGCTTTCTTT.

The chain uses TRBV13 and TRBJ1-2, with D maybe TRBD1 (5 bases). The CDR3 covers 16 residues. The germline gives CDR1 PRHDT, CDR2 FYEKMQ (reference sequence). V was shortened by 4 bases and J by 0 bases, with 15 bases between the two germline ends. CDR3 loop: CASSYSGRTANYGYTF. The CDR3 nucleotides are TGTGCCAGCAGCTACTCGGGACGCACAGCTAACTATGGCTACACCTTC. Based on the CDR3 plus reference TRBV13 and TRBJ1-2, the full variable domain is AAGVIQSPRHLIKEKRETATLKCYPIPRHDTVYWYQQGPGQDPQFLISFYEKMQSDKGSIPDRFSAQQFSDYHSELNMSSLELGDSALYFCASSYSGRTANYGYTFGSGTRLTVV.

This rearrangement joins TRBV11-2 to TRBJ2-1; 8 nucleotides agree with TRBD1. This CDR3 is built from 12 residues. The V gene's germline CDR1 is SGHAT and CDR2 FQNNGV. With V trimmed by 5 bases and J by 10 bases, 4 bases remained unmatched. DNA for the CDR3: TGTGCCAGCAGCCAGGGGGCTTGGGAGCAGTTCTTC. It yields the protein CASSQGAWEQFF.

V gene TRBV13 combines with J gene TRBJ1-4; D unclear. The germline V gene has CDR1 PRHDT and CDR2 FYEKMQ (reference sequence). V shed 4 bases and J shed 8 bases, with 14 bases lying between them. The CDR3 loop spans 14 amino acids. CDR3 bases: TGTGCCAGCAGCTCCGGCGGCGGGAGGGAAAAACTGTTTTTT. It codes for CASSSGGGREKLFF.

The chain employs TRBV5-1 and TRBJ1-1; D not certain. This CDR3 has 14 amino acids. Trimming removed 1 base at V and 3 bases at J, with 10 bases between. Germline values: CDR1 SGHRS, CDR2 YFSETQ. The CDR3 loop reads CASSLSLEDTEAFF. DNA of the CDR3: TGCGCCAGCAGCTTGTCGCTTGAGGACACTGAAGCTTTCTTT.

This clone was detected once. The chain employs TRBV28 and TRBJ2-3, with a possible D match to TRBD1 (7 bases). This CDR3 is 15 amino acids long. The germline CDR1 and CDR2 sequences are MDHEN and SYDVKM. V lost 6 bases and J 6 bases, leaving 19 bases between the germline ends. Here the CDR3 reads CASRADREVYDTQYF. DNA of the CDR3: TGTGCCAGCAGGGCAGACAGGGAGGTTTATGATACGCAGTATTTT.